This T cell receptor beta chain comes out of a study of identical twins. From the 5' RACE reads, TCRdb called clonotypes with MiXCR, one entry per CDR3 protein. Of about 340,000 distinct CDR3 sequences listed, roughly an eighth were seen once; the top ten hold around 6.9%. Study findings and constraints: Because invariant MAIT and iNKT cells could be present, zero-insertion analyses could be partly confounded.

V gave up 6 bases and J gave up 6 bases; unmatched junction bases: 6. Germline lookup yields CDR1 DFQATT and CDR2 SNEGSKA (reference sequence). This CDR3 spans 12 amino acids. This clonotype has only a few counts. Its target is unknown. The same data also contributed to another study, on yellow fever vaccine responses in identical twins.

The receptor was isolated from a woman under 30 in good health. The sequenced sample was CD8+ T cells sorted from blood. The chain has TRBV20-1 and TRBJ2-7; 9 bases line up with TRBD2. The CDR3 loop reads CSAGSGSVEQYF. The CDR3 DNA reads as TGCAGTGCGGGTAGCGGGAGTGTCGAGCAGTACTTC.